This entry lists 9 T cell receptor beta chains sequenced from one sample in a study of shared clonotypes between healthy human individuals. Sequenced by immunoSEQ multiplex PCR; TCRdb stores in-frame clones only, minus some. The sample has roughly 1,000,000 clones; around 78% are singletons. The sample taken for sequencing was memory CD4+ T cells from PBMCs. Noted subset: CD45RA-negative fraction. Source of these receptors: a man aged 18-30 years in good health. Some clones in this sample may be carry-over from other donors' samples.

This rearrangement joins TRBV6-1 to TRBJ1-1; D gene ambiguous. This CDR3 region has 14 residues. Trimming shortened V by 6 bases and J by 4 bases, and 15 bases separated the two germline ends. Germline V gene sequence: CDR1 MNHNS, CDR2 SASEGT. The CDR3 DNA reads TGTGCCAGCAGCGGGGAGGGTACGGGCACTGAAGCTTTCTTT. This sequence encodes CASSGEGTGTEAFF.

This clone was counted between two and nine times. The chain recombines TRBV6-5 with TRBJ2-2; D is ambiguous. Trimming pared 8 bases from V and 6 bases from J, leaving 13 bases between. The CDR3 totals 13 residues. Germline values: CDR1 MNHEY, CDR2 SVGAGI. As DNA, the CDR3 is TGTGCCAGCTGGACGCTGGGATCCGGGGAGCTGTTTTTT. Translating gives CASWTLGSGELFF.

This chain connects TRBV6-6 to TRBJ2-3; D remains ambiguous. The CDR3 extends over 15 amino acids. CDR1 is MNHNY and CDR2 is SVGAGI in the germline V gene (reference sequence). V was trimmed by 6 bases and J by 0 bases, leaving 13 bases between them. CDR3 in DNA: TGTGCCAGCAGGATTACCGCACGGAGCACAGATACGCAGTATTTT. Its protein is CASRITARSTDTQYF.

This chain connects TRBV6-1 to TRBJ2-3, with D possibly TRBD2 on 6 matching bases. Trimming cost V 6 bases and J 6 bases, with 19 bases left between them. CDR3 length: 15 residues. From germline, CDR1 is MNHNS and CDR2 SASEGT. The CDR3 DNA reads as TGTGCCAGCAGCCGGGACTCTACCCCGGCGGATACGCAGTATTTT. Encoded protein: CASSRDSTPADTQYF.

The genes are TRBV11-2 and TRBJ2-2, with D perhaps matching TRBD1 (6 bases). Germline V gene data show CDR1 as SGHAT and CDR2 as FQNNGV. The germline V and J ends were trimmed by 5 bases and 1 base, with 14 bases remaining between them. This CDR3 is 16 amino acids long. CDR3 DNA sequence: TGTGCCAGCAGCCTTTGGACAGCCCTGAACACCGGGGAGCTGTTTTTT. Amino acid sequence: CASSLWTALNTGELFF.

The V call is TRBV28, the J call TRBJ1-2, with a weak D call TRBD1 (6 bases). Germline CDR1 reads MDHEN; CDR2 reads SYDVKM. This CDR3 comprises 15 residues. V was trimmed by 6 bases and J by 9 bases, leaving 23 bases between them. DNA for the CDR3: TGTGCCAGCAGCCTGGCCGTGTGGACAGTCGAGAGCTACACCTTC. Translating it yields CASSLAVWTVESYTF.

V and J are TRBV5-1 and TRBJ2-2, with D possibly matching TRBD1 (6 bases). V gave up 1 base and J gave up 5 bases, with 12 bases separating them. This CDR3 spans 15 amino acids. The germline gives CDR1 SGHRS, CDR2 YFSETQ. The chain's CDR3 is CASSLMTGHTGELFF. The DNA of the CDR3 is TGCGCCAGCAGCTTGATGACAGGACATACCGGGGAGCTGTTTTTT.

V is TRBV28 and J is TRBJ1-5; tentative D call: TRBD1 (6 bases). Germline CDR1 MDHEN, CDR2 SYDVKM. The CDR3 contains 13 residues. V was clipped by 9 bases and J by 7 bases, with 16 bases between them. CDR3 DNA sequence: TGTGCCAGTAATAGACAGGCCCGGCAGCCCCAGCATTTT. This sequence encodes CASNRQARQPQHF.

V and J are TRBV19 and TRBJ2-2, with D perhaps matching TRBD2 (5 bases). The V gene's germline CDR1 is LNHDA and CDR2 SQIVND (reference sequence). V gave up 6 bases and J gave up 2 bases, with 16 bases separating them. CDR3 length equals 16 residues. The CDR3 sequence: CASSKGPGSNTGELFF. Here the CDR3 DNA reads TGTGCCAGTAGCAAGGGCCCTGGGAGTAACACCGGGGAGCTGTTTTTT.